This section outlines one T cell receptor (beta chain) sequence together with its context. Patients having uncontrolled infection, another autoimmune disease, pregnancy or lactation were not included. The data derive from a study of T cells in Graves' hyperthyroidism and ophthalmopathy. RNA transcripts gave rise to amplified TCR beta CDR3 regions. The study used the HTBI primer set for a first-round RT-PCR of the TCR CDR3. TCRdb called the multiplex PCR reads again in MiXCR, with one record for every CDR3 protein. Among some 460,000 distinct CDR3 sequences, 15% to 19% were seen once, and the ten largest hold 13% to 15%. With 6 bases removed from V and 2 bases from J, the gap between germline ends came to 25 bases. Germline V gene data show CDR1 as LGHNT and CDR2 as FRNRAP. This CDR3 is 18 amino acids long.

This receptor was obtained from a woman aged 18-35 years with Graves' hyperthyroidism. The rearrangement links TRBV12-5 to TRBJ2-5, with D maybe TRBD2 (5 bases). What was sequenced was blood. CDR3 sequence: CASGREEAARMSQETQYF. The CDR3 DNA reads as TGTGCTAGTGGCCGAGAGGAGGCTGCAAGGATGAGTCAAGAGACCCAGTACTTC. Variable domain in full (rest from reference TRBV12-5 and TRBJ2-5): DARVTQTPRHKVTEMGQEVTMRCQPILGHNTVFWYRQTMMQGLELLAYFRNRAPLDDSGMPKDRFSAEMPDATLATLKIQPSEPRDSAVYFCASGREEAARMSQETQYFGPGTRLLVL.